Reported below is one TCR beta chain. One junction end disagrees with the germline gene, perhaps due to a read error. The sample originates from a study of blood T cell repertoires in COVID-19. About the research overall: Researchers got acute and convalescent COVID-19 samples from the United States, Italy and Spain. Sample material is recorded as cDNA or gDNA derived from T cells, B-cell-depleted T cells, or PBMCs.

Source study methods: Cell counts per sample came from amplifying reference gene primers. Method: immunoSEQ multiplex PCR; TCRdb's copy keeps in-frame clones and lacks some. V, J and clone size are taken as reported in that table, and D and trimming were inferred from the DNA itself. The sample yields 150,000 to 200,000 clones, over 85% seen once. The CDR3 length is 13 residues. In germline, CDR1 is SGDLS, CDR2 YYNGEE. Specimen: peripheral blood. The sequence derives from a man in his sixties with active or convalescent COVID-19. The rearrangement uses TRBV9 and TRBJ2-7, with D perhaps matching TRBD2 (5 bases). This CDR3 reads CASSPRGPYEQYF. DNA of the CDR3: TGTGCCAGCAGCCCGAGAGGGCCTTACGAACAGTACTTC.